Listed below are T cell receptor beta chains from one sample, sequenced in a study of T cells in Graves' hyperthyroidism and ophthalmopathy. Each CDR3 protein is one row after TCRdb ran MiXCR on the multiplex PCR reads. The data contain 600,000 or so distinct CDR3 sequences, around 15% of them singletons. The sequenced sample consisted of blood. Every receptor here comes from a woman under 40 with Graves' hyperthyroidism. CDR3s include the opening cysteine and the closing phenylalanine or tryptophan.

TRBV19	TRBJ2-2	CASSTPSDGTGELFF
TRBV20-1	TRBJ2-2	CSAPINTGELFF
TRBV28	TRBJ2-1	CASSPTFSPERPYNEQFF
TRBV5-1	TRBJ2-7	CASSMNGGLGEQYF
TRBV18	TRBJ2-1	CASSSPGTSAYNEQFF
TRBV2	TRBJ1-1	CASSPQTGVGTEAFF
TRBV20-1	TRBJ1-1	CSARVSGGTEAFF
TRBV5-4	TRBJ2-1	CASSQGLAGLNEQFF
TRBV28	TRBJ2-3	CASSLTHLAGSTDTQYF
TRBV27	TRBJ2-7	CASRRKLAYEQYF
TRBV10-3	TRBJ2-6	CAISGGGTAGANVLTF
TRBV4-2	TRBJ1-2	CASSQEATGGYGYTF
TRBV27	TRBJ2-7	CASSDRTSSYEQYF
TRBV28	TRBJ2-5	CASSSPSFQKQETQYF
TRBV5-1	TRBJ1-2	CASSPDRTHGYTF
TRBV19	TRBJ2-7	CASSITRSSGPDGEQYF
TRBV10-3	TRBJ1-1	CAIRGFTNTEAFF
TRBV6-2/TRBV6-3	TRBJ2-1	CASSYRPTVRSYNEQFF
TRBV5-1	TRBJ1-4	CASSLAGQLNEKLFF
TRBV20-1	TRBJ2-5	CSATIPQAQETQYF
TRBV10-3	TRBJ2-2	CAISGPGLALNTGELFF
TRBV6-2/TRBV6-3	TRBJ2-7	CASSYSAAGAYEQYF
TRBV6-2/TRBV6-3	TRBJ2-1	CASRTGTSYIEQFF
TRBV12-5	TRBJ2-7	CASGLVAMPGHPSYEQYF
TRBV2	TRBJ2-3	CASSLGLPSTDTQYF
TRBV2	TRBJ1-1	CASSDLTEAFF
TRBV5-1	TRBJ1-6	CASSLGDRGDSPLHF
TRBV2	TRBJ2-5	CASSEGLAGLRETQYF
TRBV12-3/TRBV12-4	TRBJ2-1	CASSPGTSAYEQFF
TRBV7-9	TRBJ2-5	CASSPSGRVGETQYF
TRBV7-9	TRBJ1-1	CASSEILRGSAFF
TRBV29-1	TRBJ1-1	CSANRGMVGTEAFF
TRBV12-3/TRBV12-4	TRBJ1-1	CASTPGGVTAFF
TRBV20-1	TRBJ2-5	CSPKPFREQEAQYF
TRBV9	TRBJ2-3	CASSAFSGINTDTQYF
TRBV2	TRBJ2-5	CASSEAGRRQETQYF
TRBV5-1	TRBJ2-7	CASSPKGGDIVYEQYF
TRBV6-2/TRBV6-3	TRBJ1-1	CASRSPGTGNTEAFF
TRBV7-3	TRBJ2-3	CASSSFAGASDTQYF
TRBV20-1	TRBJ2-7	CSASVGYEQYF
TRBV5-8	TRBJ2-3	CASSLDSNYDTQYF
TRBV12-3/TRBV12-4	TRBJ1-5	CASRPQGTSNQPQHF
TRBV7-2	TRBJ2-1	CASSSRGIGRSYNEQFF
TRBV6-2/TRBV6-3	TRBJ2-1	CASSYFSLNEQFF
TRBV12-3/TRBV12-4	TRBJ1-5	CASSFGFRGGQPQHF
TRBV27	TRBJ2-3	CASSRLAGVFADTQYF